This T cell receptor beta chain is from a study of blood T cell repertoires in COVID-19 (dated by TCRdb to 2020 to 2021). For the study in its entirety: The collaborator samples originated in the United States, Italy and Spain and spanned the acute and convalescent phases of COVID-19. The samples were drawn from two sources: the first 160 participants of the ongoing ImmuneRACE study, and approximately 1,300 subjects contributed by 6 global collaborators. The material from the prospective study consisted of cDNA or gDNA derived from T cells, B-cell-depleted T cells, or PBMCs. A de-identified subject ID, COVID-19 status, age in years and sex were almost always included in the sample metadata. Subjects who had been exposed to COVID-19, were actively infected with it, or had recovered from it provided the deeply sampled blood TCRbeta repertoires that made up the dataset. Where HLA class I and class II types were available, the types were taken from metadata supplied by the sample provider, not from assay-based typing. The repertoires were released in a freely available public database intended as a resource for research on the immune response to SARS-CoV-2. What the work shows at the level of the full study, not this receptor alone: Clinical and demographic metadata were provided uncurated, with the amount varying by source and participant.

The immunoSEQ Assay, a bias-controlled multiplex PCR, was used to amplify TCRbeta CDR3 regions from genomic DNA. The paper's processing steps were these. Within the assay, amplification of reference gene primers was used to estimate how many nucleated cells each sample contained. To quantify the absolute abundance of each unique TCRbeta CDR3 rearrangement, sequence reads were collapsed and filtered. For each sample, productive Simpson clonality was calculated by taking the square root of Simpson's diversity index across productive rearrangements. The source is immuneACCESS, and TCRdb retained only in-frame sequences with V and J called. Part of the clones is not carried over; for the studies checked, unresolved V genes explain less than half of this, and the remainder is unexplained. That table supplies the V and J calls and clone size; D and trimming were determined from the DNA. A total of about 200,000 clones appear in this sample, approximately 88% of them only once. Approximately 30% of the sample comes from the top ten.

In regard to this clone: What this receptor recognizes is not known. No clone much larger than this one lies a single base away; base qualities are absent.

Collaborating institutions collected whole blood in K2EDTA tubes following their own protocols. For TCRbeta analysis, collaborator samples were shipped as frozen whole blood, as isolated PBMCs, or as DNA extracted from either sample type. From V the trimming removes 9 bases and from J it removes 8 bases, while the gene matches leave 15 bases of the junction unaccounted for. Spanning cysteine to phenylalanine, the CDR3 consists of 16 amino acids. Only the CDR3 DNA is retained, 48 bases long and in frame from the first base. The germline V gene specifies KGHDR as CDR1 and SFDVKD as CDR2. Sequencing input: peripheral blood. The clonotype was recovered from a man aged 35-49 years with acute or convalescent COVID-19. In this chain, TRBV24-1 is recombined with TRBJ2-3; a stretch of 11 junction bases matches TRBD2. The base sequence is TGTGCCACCTGTCTTGAACTAGCGGGGGATCGTGGTACGCAGTATTTT. This sequence encodes CATCLELAGDRGTQYF.